This T cell receptor beta chain was recorded in a study of T cell changes during pregnancy in multiple sclerosis (dated by TCRdb to between 2018 and 2020). Background on the whole study: In women with multiple sclerosis, the researchers looked at how the T cell repertoire shifted as pregnancy progressed.

The CDR3 runs 14 amino acids, cysteine and phenylalanine included. Kept here is only the CDR3 DNA, which spans 42 bases and is read in frame from base 1. The junction shows trimming of 4 bases on V and 7 bases on J, plus 14 bases between the germline ends. CDR1 and CDR2 (SNHLY, FYNNEI) derive from the germline V gene. Library construction relied on the immunoSEQ multiplex PCR assay. TCRdb obtained this table from immuneACCESS and retained in-frame rearrangements with V and J assigned. These tables miss some clones; where compared with another copy, unresolved V genes account for less than half of the shortfall, and the remainder is unexplained. The sample table holds tens of thousands of clones, of which around nine tenths were seen once. Around 7% of the sample is taken by the ten largest. Turning to this clone: There is no known antigen for this receptor. Per-base qualities were not stored, and no clone one base away is much larger.

This chain is built from TRBV2 and TRBJ2-1; TRBD2 is a possible D gene, resting on 5 matching bases. Sequencing used CD8+ T cells from peripheral blood mononuclear cells, obtained in the first trimester of pregnancy. This TCR was sampled from a female donor with multiple sclerosis, enrolled in a pregnancy study. The DNA sequence is given as TGTGCCAGCAGTGTGGGAGAAGCTCAGAATGAGCAGTTCTTC. Translation gives CASSVGEAQNEQFF.